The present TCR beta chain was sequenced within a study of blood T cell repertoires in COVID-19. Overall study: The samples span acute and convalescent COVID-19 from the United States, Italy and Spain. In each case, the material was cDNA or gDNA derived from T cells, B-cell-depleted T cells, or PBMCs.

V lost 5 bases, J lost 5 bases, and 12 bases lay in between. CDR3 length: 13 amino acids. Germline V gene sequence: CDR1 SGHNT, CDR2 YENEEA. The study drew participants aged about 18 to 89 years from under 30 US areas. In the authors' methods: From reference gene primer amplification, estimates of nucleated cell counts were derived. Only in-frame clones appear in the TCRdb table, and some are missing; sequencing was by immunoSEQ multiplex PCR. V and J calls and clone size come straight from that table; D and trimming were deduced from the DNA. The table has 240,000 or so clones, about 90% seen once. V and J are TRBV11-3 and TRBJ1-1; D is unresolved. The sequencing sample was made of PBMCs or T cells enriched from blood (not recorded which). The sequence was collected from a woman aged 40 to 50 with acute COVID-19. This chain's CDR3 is CASSGWSGTEAFF. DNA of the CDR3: TGTGCCAGCAGCGGCTGGAGTGGGACTGAAGCTTTCTTT.